Presented here are 25 T cell receptor beta chains from one specimen sequenced in a study of T cell responses to AZD1222 COVID-19 vaccine. TCRdb's table, derived via immunoSEQ multiplex PCR, lists solely in-frame clones and lacks some. There are 100,000 or so clones in the sample; approximately 87% occur only once, and roughly a tenth lies in the top ten. The starting material was peripheral blood, obtained 28 days after the second AZD1222 dose. Receptors originate from an adult who received the AZD1222 COVID-19 vaccine.

This clone showed up just once. This rearrangement joins TRBV14 to TRBJ1-1; weak D call: TRBD1 (6 bases). Looked up from germline, CDR1 is SGHDN and CDR2 is FVKESK. The germline V and J ends were trimmed by 0 bases and 4 bases, with 18 bases remaining between them. The CDR3 is made up of 17 amino acids. In nucleotides, the CDR3 is TGTGCCAGCAGCCAAGATCTCTTGGGGGGCAGCGGCACTGAAGCTTTCTTT. This codes for CASSQDLLGGSGTEAFF.

J is TRBJ2-1 and V is TRBV4-3, with 7 bases fitting TRBD2. V lost 2 bases and J lost 2; bases outside the gene matches: 3. CDR3 length equals 15 residues. Per the germline V gene, CDR1 is LGHNA and CDR2 is YSLEER. CDR3 loop: CASSQTAGTYNEQFF. In DNA form, the CDR3 reads TGCGCCAGCAGCCAAACAGCGGGGACCTACAATGAGCAGTTCTTC.

This clone was observed once. The genes are TRBV5-4 and TRBJ2-1, with no clear D. The CDR3 is made up of 13 amino acids. CDR1 is SGHNT and CDR2 is YYREEE in the germline V gene (reference sequence). V dropped 1 base and J dropped 8 bases, with 10 bases sitting between them. The CDR3, as DNA: TGTGCCAGCAGCTTGATAGGTGTCGATGAGCAGTTCTTC. It specifies CASSLIGVDEQFF.

The CDR3 DNA follows: TGTGCCAGCAGCCTCAACGGGAGGGCGGCCGGGGAGCTGTTTTTT. It yields the protein CASSLNGRAAGELFF. This chain joins TRBV27 and TRBJ2-2; 8 bases line up with TRBD2. Germline V CDR1 and CDR2: MNHEY, SMNVEV (reference sequence). This CDR3 has 15 amino acids. The ends lost 6 bases at V and 6 bases at J; junction bases unmatched: 9.

This clone was picked up one time. The chain is built from TRBV7-9 and TRBJ1-6; maybe TRBD1 (5 bases). The CDR3 length is 15 residues. The germline gives CDR1 SEHNR, CDR2 FQNEAQ (reference sequence). V was pared by 6 bases and J by 7 bases, with 16 bases between. The DNA of the CDR3 is TGTGCCAGCAGTAGTATGGGGACTGGAAATTCACCCCTCCACTTT. It yields the protein CASSSMGTGNSPLHF.

DNA of the CDR3: TGTGCCAGCAGTGTAGCATTTTCCCTTCCGACCATCAATGAAAAACTGTTTTTT. As protein: CASSVAFSLPTINEKLFF. The chain combines TRBV6-1 with TRBJ1-4; D is unresolved. CDR1 is MNHNS, CDR2 SASEGT, per germline. The CDR3 spans 18 residues. Trimming left V 4 bases short and J 5 bases short, with 23 bases between.

The genes are TRBV7-8 and TRBJ2-5; 9 nucleotides agree with TRBD2. The ends lost 5 bases at V and 7 bases at J; junction bases unmatched: 8. This CDR3 has 14 residues. Germline CDR1 is SGHVS and CDR2 is FQNEAQ. The DNA of the CDR3 is TGTGCCAGCAGCCCCCCTGCGGGAGGGGGGACCCAGTACTTC. Translating it yields CASSPPAGGGTQYF.

The genes are TRBV11-2 and TRBJ2-1, with 11 bases aligning to TRBD2. The CDR3 covers 18 residues. V shed 3 bases and J 6 bases; nucleotides not matched to a gene: 13. Per germline, CDR1 SGHAT and CDR2 FQNNGV. CDR3 nucleotide sequence: TGTGCCAGCAGCTTTAGTAGCGGGAGGGCCAGTGGGGTCAATGAGCAGTTCTTC. Translating gives CASSFSSGRASGVNEQFF.

In DNA, the CDR3 is TGTGCCAGCAGTTACCTCGCGATTGGGGGAGGGAAGACCCAGTACTTC. Residues: CASSYLAIGGGKTQYF. The chain joins TRBV6-5 to TRBJ2-5; 7 bases map to TRBD2. CDR1 and CDR2 (germline): MNHEY, SVGAGI. Trimming took 2 bases from V and 6 from J; bases not matched to a gene: 12. The CDR3 spans 16 residues.

This rearrangement joins TRBV6-2 or TRBV6-3 to TRBJ2-3, with D unclear. There are 16 residues in the CDR3. V shed 0 bases and J shed 2 bases, with 12 bases lying between them. CDR1 MNHEY and CDR2 SVGEGT come from the germline V gene. The CDR3 bases are TGTGCCAGCAGTTACTCGGGTGGGGTTTCCACAGATACGCAGTATTTT. Translating gives CASSYSGGVSTDTQYF.

The gene calls are TRBV7-2 and TRBJ1-5; possibly TRBD1 for D (5 bases). Trimming shortened V by 5 bases and J by 0 bases, and 11 bases separated the two germline ends. The CDR3 sequence is 15 residues long. Germline CDR1 and CDR2: SGHTA and FQGNSA. Here the CDR3 reads CASSRDYHSNQPQHF. The DNA for the CDR3 is TGTGCCAGCAGCCGGGACTATCATAGCAATCAGCCCCAGCATTTT.

J is TRBJ1-6 and V is TRBV7-3, with TRBD1 matching over 9 bases. The length of the CDR3 is 15 residues. CDR1 is SGHTA and CDR2 is FQGTGA in the germline V gene. After removal of 7 bases from V and 6 bases from J, the junction contained 7 bases not matched to a gene. CDR3 sequence: CASTDRQGGNSPLHF. The CDR3 DNA follows: TGTGCCAGCACGGACCGACAGGGGGGTAATTCACCCCTCCACTTT.

The CDR3 here is CASSRDREDRIGYTF. CDR3 coding DNA: TGTGCCAGCAGTCGGGACAGGGAAGATCGAATTGGCTACACCTTC. This chain uses TRBV7-2 with TRBJ1-2; TRBD1 matches at 9 bases. CDR1 is SGHTA and CDR2 is FQGNSA in the germline V gene. The V gene end was trimmed by 6 bases and the J gene end by 7 bases; junction bases not matched to a gene: 12. CDR3 size: 15 residues.

The chain employs TRBV28 and TRBJ1-2; 8 positions match TRBD1. The CDR3 contains 14 residues. The V gene's germline CDR1 is MDHEN and CDR2 SYDVKM. V was pared by 6 bases and J by 8 bases, with 11 bases of the junction left unmatched. The CDR3 DNA reads TGTGCCAGCAGCTCACCAGGGGGCGGAGGCGGCTACACCTTC. It encodes CASSSPGGGGGYTF.

The sample holds one count of this clone. The chain couples TRBV27 to TRBJ1-1; D possibly corresponds to TRBD1 (5 bases). There are 13 residues in the CDR3. V was trimmed by 2 bases and J by 5 bases, leaving 9 bases between them. The germline CDR1 and CDR2 sequences are MNHEY and SMNVEV (reference sequence). The CDR3 DNA reads TGTGCCAGCAGTTTAGGCAGGGAAACTGAAGCTTTCTTT. Encoded protein: CASSLGRETEAFF.

This chain uses TRBV7-9 with TRBJ2-7; the D gene is possibly TRBD1 (6 bases). Germline CDR1 is SEHNR and CDR2 is FQNEAQ (reference sequence). The CDR3 is 16 amino acids. V shed 7 bases and J shed 2 bases, with 21 bases lying between them. The CDR3 region has the DNA TGTGCCAGCACCAACCACCGGGACAAACTGACCTACGAGCAGTACTTC. It translates to CASTNHRDKLTYEQYF.

The gene calls are TRBV19 and TRBJ2-7, with 8 positions matching TRBD2. CDR3 length: 18 amino acids. Germline V gene lookup returns CDR1 LNHDA and CDR2 SQIVND (reference sequence). The J segment lost 1 base and the V segment lost 6 bases, leaving 17 bases of the junction unmatched. The CDR3 reads CASSRGFRAGATSYEQYF. DNA for the CDR3: TGTGCCAGTAGCAGAGGTTTCAGAGCGGGAGCGACGTCCTACGAGCAGTACTTC.

J is TRBJ2-1 and V is TRBV4-3; tentative D call: TRBD2 (6 bases). The CDR3 covers 14 residues. The V gene's germline CDR1 is LGHNA and CDR2 YSLEER. Trimming shortened V by 2 bases and J by 3 bases, and 8 bases separated the two germline ends. The CDR3 bases are TGCGCCAGCAGCCAATCCGGGGGCTACAATGAGCAGTTCTTC. Protein product: CASSQSGGYNEQFF.

The chain couples TRBV7-3 to TRBJ2-3; 11 bases map to TRBD2. V lost 0 bases, J lost 4 bases, and 0 bases stayed unmatched. From germline, CDR1 is SGHTA and CDR2 FQGTGA. The CDR3 covers 15 residues. The CDR3 coding sequence is TGTGCCAGCAGCTTAACACTAGCGGGAGCAGATACGCAGTATTTT. Encoded protein: CASSLTLAGADTQYF.

CDR3 loop: CAIRTHRDGYTF. In DNA form, the CDR3 reads TGTGCCATTCGAACCCACAGGGACGGCTACACCTTC. V and J are TRBV28 and TRBJ1-2, with a possible D match to TRBD1 (6 bases). The CDR3 has 12 residues. The V gene lost 10 bases and the J gene lost 8 bases, with 17 bases spanning the gap. The germline V gene has CDR1 MDHEN and CDR2 SYDVKM.

The chain combines TRBV28 with TRBJ2-1; 14 positions agree with TRBD2. In germline, CDR1 is MDHEN, CDR2 SYDVKM. The CDR3 totals 19 residues. Trimming took 6 bases from V and 8 from J; bases not matched to a gene: 18. DNA of the CDR3: TGTGCCAGCAGCGGACCGGGACTAGCGGGAGTTCTGTCGGTAGATGAGCAGTTCTTC. It encodes CASSGPGLAGVLSVDEQFF. Drawing the rest from reference TRBV28 and TRBJ2-1, the complete variable domain is DVKVTQSSRYLVKRTGEKVFLECVQDMDHENMFWYRQDPGLGLRLIYFSYDVKMKEKGDIPEGYSVSREKKERFSLILESASTNQTSMYLCASSGPGLAGVLSVDEQFFGPGTRLTVL.

This clone has a handful of counts. The chain recombines TRBV18 with TRBJ1-5; no clear D. Germline CDR1 and CDR2: KGHSH and LQKENI. The V end was cut by 4 bases, the J end by 4 bases, with 8 bases between. The CDR3 loop spans 13 amino acids. In DNA form, the CDR3 reads TGTGCCAGCTCACGTACGGATAATCAGCCCCAGCATTTT. The encoded protein is CASSRTDNQPQHF.

The chain recombines TRBV27 with TRBJ2-1; tentative D call: TRBD2 (6 bases). V shed 6 bases and J shed 10 bases, with 19 bases lying between them. Germline V gene data show CDR1 as MNHEY and CDR2 as SMNVEV (reference sequence). This CDR3 region has 14 residues. The CDR3: CASSRWADSGEQFF. CDR3 nucleotide sequence: TGTGCCAGCAGCCGTTGGGCCGATAGCGGCGAGCAGTTCTTC.

V gene TRBV7-2 combines with J gene TRBJ2-3; TRBD2 matches 10 bases. CDR1 and CDR2 (germline): SGHTA, FQGNSA. The CDR3 totals 16 residues. V was clipped by 2 bases and J by 2 bases; unmatched bases: 4. CDR3 protein: CASSLQAGGVTDTQYF. The CDR3 coding sequence is TGTGCCAGCAGCTTACAAGCGGGAGGGGTCACAGATACGCAGTATTTT.

This clone was counted between two and nine times. The CDR3 sequence is CASSLGLAGPYNEQFF. The CDR3 DNA reads as TGTGCCAGCAGTCTGGGACTAGCAGGCCCCTACAATGAGCAGTTCTTC. The gene calls are TRBV27 and TRBJ2-1; 9 nucleotides align to TRBD2. The CDR3 loop spans 16 amino acids. With V trimmed by 5 bases and J by 2 bases, 7 bases remained unmatched. The germline V gene encodes CDR1 MNHEY and CDR2 SMNVEV (reference sequence).